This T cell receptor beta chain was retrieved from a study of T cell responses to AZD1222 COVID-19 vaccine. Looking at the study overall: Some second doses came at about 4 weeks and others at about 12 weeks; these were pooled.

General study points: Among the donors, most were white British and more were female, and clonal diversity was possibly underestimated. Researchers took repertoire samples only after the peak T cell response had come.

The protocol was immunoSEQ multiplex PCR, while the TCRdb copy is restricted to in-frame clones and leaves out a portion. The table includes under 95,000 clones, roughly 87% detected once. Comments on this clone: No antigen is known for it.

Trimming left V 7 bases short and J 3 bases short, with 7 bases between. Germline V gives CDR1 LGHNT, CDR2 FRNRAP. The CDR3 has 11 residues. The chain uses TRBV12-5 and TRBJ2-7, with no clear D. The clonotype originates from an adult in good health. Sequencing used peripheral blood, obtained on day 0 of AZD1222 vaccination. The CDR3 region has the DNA TGTGCTAGTGTGCACAGCTACGAGCAGTACTTC. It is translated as CASVHSYEQYF.